The 7 T cell receptor beta chains listed next were all sequenced from one sample in a study of blood T cell repertoires in COVID-19 (dated by TCRdb to 2020 to 2022). Receptors were amplified or captured by the immunoSEQ multiplex PCR assay. Not all clones reach the TCRdb copy of this immuneACCESS table, which keeps in-frame sequences only. Checked studies attribute under half of the gap to unresolved V genes and leave the rest unexplained. Within this sample are 150,000 to 200,000 clones, with around nine tenths of them counted one time only. Over 3.5% of the sample belongs to the ten largest clones. Input material: peripheral blood. Source of these receptors: a man younger than 30 with active or convalescent COVID-19.

The genes are TRBV6-2 or TRBV6-3 and TRBJ2-7; D is possibly TRBD1 (6 bases). V was pared by 3 bases and J by 4 bases, with 13 bases between. The germline CDR1 and CDR2 sequences are MNHEY and SVGEGT. The CDR3 length is 14 residues. CDR3 sequence (DNA): TGTGCCAGCAGTTATGGGGGCTGGGAATACGAGCAGTACTTC. It is translated as CASSYGGWEYEQYF.

The gene calls are TRBV9 and TRBJ2-2, with 9 positions matching TRBD2. CDR1 and CDR2 (germline): SGDLS, YYNGEE. V gave up 0 bases and J gave up 4 bases; unmatched junction bases: 10. The CDR3 covers 18 residues. In DNA form, the CDR3 reads TGTGCCAGCAGCGTAGATTTAGGGACTAGCCGGGCCACCGGGGAGCTGTTTTTT. Translation gives CASSVDLGTSRATGELFF.

This clone is a singleton in its sample. This sequence joins TRBV5-5 and TRBJ2-7; 7 nucleotides line up with TRBD2. The CDR3 has 15 residues. The ends lost 6 bases at V and 0 bases at J; junction bases unmatched: 9. Germline CDR1 and CDR2: SGHKS and YYEKEE (reference sequence). The CDR3 loop reads CASNPRPSGSYEQYF. CDR3 in DNA: TGTGCCAGCAACCCTCGTCCTAGCGGCTCCTACGAGCAGTACTTC. The full variable domain, rest sourced from reference TRBV5-5 and TRBJ2-7, is DAGVTQSPTHLIKTRGQQVTLRCSPISGHKSVSWYQQVLGQGPQFIFQYYEKEERGRGNFPDRFSARQFPNYSSELNVNALLLGDSALYLCASNPRPSGSYEQYFGPGTRLTVT.

The genes are TRBV7-9 and TRBJ2-2; D might be TRBD1 (6 bases). Trimming removed 3 bases from V and 4 bases from J, with 9 bases in between. Germline V gene lookup returns CDR1 SEHNR and CDR2 FQNEAQ (reference sequence). This CDR3 is built from 14 residues. The CDR3 here is CASSFPTGTGELFF. The DNA of the CDR3 is TGTGCCAGCAGCTTCCCGACAGGCACCGGGGAGCTGTTTTTT.

V and J are TRBV6-1 and TRBJ2-7; maybe TRBD1 (5 bases). V was pared by 0 bases and J by 2 bases, with 11 bases between. The CDR3 loop spans 15 amino acids. CDR1 and CDR2 (germline): MNHNS, SASEGT. CDR3 protein: CASSEAQANAYEQYF. The CDR3 DNA is TGTGCCAGCAGTGAAGCACAGGCTAATGCCTACGAGCAGTACTTC.

V is TRBV19 and J is TRBJ2-2, with 7 bases that match TRBD1. The CDR3 runs 15 residues. Germline CDR1 LNHDA, CDR2 SQIVND (reference sequence). The V segment lost 7 bases and the J segment 2 bases; nucleotides outside the gene matches: 7. The CDR3 nucleotides are TGTGCCAGTATCCCGGGACAGTCTAACACCGGGGAGCTGTTTTTT. It is translated as CASIPGQSNTGELFF.

V and J are TRBV19 and TRBJ2-1; the D gene is possibly TRBD2 (6 bases). CDR3 length equals 17 residues. V dropped 1 base and J dropped 0 bases, with 13 bases sitting between them. From germline, CDR1 is LNHDA and CDR2 SQIVND (reference sequence). The DNA of the CDR3 is TGTGCCAGTAGTATAGGTCGGCGGGGAAGCTCCTACAATGAGCAGTTCTTC. This sequence encodes CASSIGRRGSSYNEQFF.